These T cell receptor beta chains were read from a single sample in a study of Ad26.COV2.S vaccination and SARS-CoV-2 variants. Repertoires were generated with immunoSEQ multiplex PCR, while TCRdb's copy carries only in-frame clones and drops some. There are some 330,000 clones in the sample; 75% to 90% occur only once, and about 5% lies in the top ten. Specimen: peripheral blood, collected in a trial of Ad26.COV2.S vaccine versus placebo. Receptors originate from a person between 18 and 65 years old who received the Ad26.COV2.S COVID-19 vaccine or a placebo. CDR3s include the opening cysteine and the closing phenylalanine or tryptophan. Fields, in order: V gene, D gene, J gene, clone size, CDR3 DNA, CDR3 protein. A D gene is named only where the DNA matches it firmly. Part of the rows lack a size; the others show once, few, many or a class for expanded clones.

TRBV5-1	.	TRBJ1-2	.	TGCGCCAGCAGCTTGGGATACGACAGCAACTATGGCTACACCTTC	CASSLGYDSNYGYTF
TRBV10-3	.	TRBJ2-7	.	TGTGCCATCAATCCTCGCGGCAGCTACTACGAGCAGTACTTC	CAINPRGSYYEQYF
TRBV2	.	TRBJ2-5	.	TGTGCCAGCAGGCCCTTTTCGACAGGAACACAAGAGACCCAGTACTTC	CASRPFSTGTQETQYF
TRBV11-2	TRBD1	TRBJ1-2	.	TGTGCCAGCAGCTCAGCCCCGGGACAGGAGGCTTACACCTTC	CASSSAPGQEAYTF
TRBV18	.	TRBJ1-5	.	TGTGCCAGCTCACCGGGTGCCGATCAGCCCCAGCATTTT	CASSPGADQPQHF
TRBV7-6	TRBD2	TRBJ2-3	.	TGTGCCAGCAGCCCCCCGAGGGGAGGGTCCGCCCGGGATACGCAGTATTTT	CASSPPRGGSARDTQYF
TRBV14	.	TRBJ2-7	.	TGTGCCAGCAGCCAAGACTCCCTCTACGAGCAGTACTTC	CASSQDSLYEQYF
TRBV12-5	.	TRBJ1-1	.	TGTGCTAGTGGTTTGGTTCGATCAGTGATCCTGTTGATGAACACTGAAGCTTTCTTT	CASGLVRSVILLMNTEAFF
TRBV7-2	TRBD1	TRBJ2-7	.	TGTGCCAGCAGCACCACCCGGGACAGGGGGCTTTACGAGCAGTACTTC	CASSTTRDRGLYEQYF
TRBV7-8	TRBD2	TRBJ2-3	.	TGTGCCAGCAGTTTTACTAGCGGGGCAGATACGCAGTATTTT	CASSFTSGADTQYF
TRBV6-2/TRBV6-3	TRBD1	TRBJ2-7	.	TGTGCCAGCAGTTACTCTGGACAGGGGGCGGACGAGCAGTACTTC	CASSYSGQGADEQYF
TRBV7-9	.	TRBJ1-6	.	TGTGCCAGCAGTCAGGGGAGGGACTCACCCCTCCACTTT	CASSQGRDSPLHF
TRBV5-6	.	TRBJ1-2	.	TGTGCCAGCAGCCCCTCGATTAACTATGGCTACACCTTC	CASSPSINYGYTF
TRBV11-2	.	TRBJ2-3	.	TGTGCCAGCAGCTCGACCCCGTTAGATACGCAGTATTTT	CASSSTPLDTQYF
TRBV11-2	.	TRBJ1-6	.	TGTGCCAGCAGCCCTGCCGGAGGGGGGAATTCACCCCTCCACTTT	CASSPAGGGNSPLHF
TRBV6-2/TRBV6-3	TRBD1	TRBJ1-2	.	TGTGCCAGCAGTCCACTTGGGGACAGACTCTATGGCTACACCTTC	CASSPLGDRLYGYTF
TRBV7-6	.	TRBJ1-6	few	TGTGCCAGCAGCAATCCCGGGTCACCCCTCCACTTT	CASSNPGSPLHF
TRBV12-5	.	TRBJ2-1	.	TGTGCTAGTGGTTTGGTCGGGGGCGGGAGTTACTCCTACAATGAGCAGTTCTTC	CASGLVGGGSYSYNEQFF
TRBV2	.	TRBJ2-1	once	TGTGCCAGCATCGATACTTGGGAGCAGTTCTTC	CASIDTWEQFF
TRBV7-2	.	TRBJ1-6	.	TGTGCCAGCAGCTTAGGACATAATTCACCCCTCCACTTT	CASSLGHNSPLHF
TRBV2	.	TRBJ1-2	.	TGTGCCAGCAGTGAAAATTGGGGGGGGAGGTATGGCTACACCTTC	CASSENWGGRYGYTF
TRBV14	.	TRBJ1-1	once	TGTGCCAGCAGCCAAGTAGTAGGAAGCAAATCGGCAGCTTTCTTT	CASSQVVGSKSAAFF
TRBV6-5	TRBD1	TRBJ2-2	.	TGTGCCAGCAGCGGGACAGGGACCGGGGAGCTGTTTTTT	CASSGTGTGELFF
TRBV6-6	TRBD1	TRBJ1-5	.	TGTGCCAGCAGTTACTTGGGACAGGGCAATCAGCCCCAGCATTTT	CASSYLGQGNQPQHF
TRBV9	.	TRBJ2-3	.	TGTGCCAGCAGCGTTCCGGGACCCACAGATACGCAGTATTTT	CASSVPGPTDTQYF
TRBV18	.	TRBJ1-2	.	TGTGCCAGCTCACCCGGGGAAGACTATGGCTACACCTTC	CASSPGEDYGYTF
TRBV10-3	TRBD2	TRBJ2-2	.	TGTGCCATCCGACTAGCGGGAGCAACCGGGGAGCTGTTTTTT	CAIRLAGATGELFF
TRBV5-5	.	TRBJ1-4	.	TGTGCCAGCAGGGCAGCTGGGGGAAATGAAAAACTGTTTTTT	CASRAAGGNEKLFF
TRBV7-6	TRBD1	TRBJ1-2	.	TGTGCCAGCAGCTCCGCGGGACAGGGCTATGGCTACACCTTC	CASSSAGQGYGYTF
TRBV5-1	TRBD2	TRBJ2-1	.	TGCGCCAGCAGCTTGGACGTAGCGGGAGTGGTCTACAATGAGCAGTTCTTC	CASSLDVAGVVYNEQFF
TRBV18	.	TRBJ1-1	.	TGTGCCAGCTCAATGGGGGGTATCACTGAAGCTTTCTTT	CASSMGGITEAFF
TRBV4-1	.	TRBJ2-1	.	TGCGCCAGCAGCCAAGCCCCGGGGGTGAATGAGCAGTTCTTC	CASSQAPGVNEQFF
TRBV28	.	TRBJ1-2	.	TGTGCCAGCAGTTTACTCCAGGGGGGCTACACCTTC	CASSLLQGGYTF
TRBV11-2	TRBD1	TRBJ1-1	once	TGTGCCAGCAGCCCTCTCGCGGGACAGCTGAACACTGAAGCTTTCTTT	CASSPLAGQLNTEAFF
TRBV29-1	.	TRBJ2-1	.	TGCAGCGCTGTACTAGCAAACGAGCAGTTCTTC	CSAVLANEQFF
TRBV11-2	.	TRBJ2-1	.	TGTGCCAGCAGCTTAATGAGCGCCTACAATGAGCAGTTCTTC	CASSLMSAYNEQFF
TRBV7-8	TRBD2	TRBJ2-1	.	TGTGCCAGCAGCTTAGTTAGCGGGGGCCCAAATGAGCAGTTCTTC	CASSLVSGGPNEQFF
TRBV6-2/TRBV6-3	TRBD1	TRBJ1-5	.	TGTGCCAGCAGCCCGGACAGGGACAATCAGCCCCAGCATTTT	CASSPDRDNQPQHF
TRBV19	TRBD1	TRBJ2-5	.	TGTGCCAGTAAGGACAGGGTAGCGGAGACCCAGTACTTC	CASKDRVAETQYF
TRBV4-1	.	TRBJ2-4	.	TGCGCCAGCAGCCACCCCATCCGGGGGTCCGTCAAAAACATTCAGTACTTC	CASSHPIRGSVKNIQYF
TRBV11-2	.	TRBJ2-3	.	TGTGCCAGCTCCCCAGAGCTAGCCCGGCAGTATTTT	CASSPELARQYF
TRBV15	.	TRBJ1-2	.	TGTGCCACCAGCAGGGATATAGGGACCTATGGCTACACCTTC	CATSRDIGTYGYTF
TRBV27	TRBD1	TRBJ2-1	.	TGTGCCAGCAGTTCGGGACAGGGGAACTACAATGAGCAGTTCTTC	CASSSGQGNYNEQFF
TRBV5-1	TRBD1	TRBJ1-6	.	TGCGCCAGCAGCTTGCTCCGCGACAGGGGGTCGAATTCACCCCTCCACTTT	CASSLLRDRGSNSPLHF
TRBV11-2	.	TRBJ2-2	.	TGTGCCAGCAGCCGTCTAACCGGGACTCTCGGGGAGCTGTTTTTT	CASSRLTGTLGELFF
TRBV2	TRBD2	TRBJ2-3	.	TGTGCCAGCGGGACTAGCGGGGGAACAGATACGCAGTATTTT	CASGTSGGTDTQYF
TRBV27	TRBD1	TRBJ1-2	.	TGTGCCAGCAGTCCGTCACCGCACAGGGGGGGTCGGTATGGCTACACCTTC	CASSPSPHRGGRYGYTF
TRBV7-2	.	TRBJ1-3	.	TGTGCCAGCAGCGTCGGACTCAGCTCTGGAAACACCATATATTTT	CASSVGLSSGNTIYF
TRBV6-2/TRBV6-3	TRBD2	TRBJ2-1	.	TGTGCCAGCAGTTGGGGACTACCCGCTAATGAGCAGTTCTTC	CASSWGLPANEQFF
TRBV19	.	TRBJ2-1	.	TGTGCCAGTCAACCCCGTCGGGGTCTCACCTACAATGAGCAGTTCTTC	CASQPRRGLTYNEQFF
TRBV7-6	TRBD1	TRBJ2-1	.	TGTGCCAGCAGCTTAGGGACCGGGACAGGCTTCTACAATGAGCAGTTCTTC	CASSLGTGTGFYNEQFF
TRBV20-1	.	TRBJ2-7	.	TGCAGTGCTAGTGGCAGGGGCGGCTCCTACGAGCAGTACTTC	CSASGRGGSYEQYF
TRBV4-1	.	TRBJ2-3	once	TGCGCCAGCAGCCCCCAGGGGATAAGGACAGATACGCAGTATTTT	CASSPQGIRTDTQYF